This is a list of T cell receptor beta chains from one sample in a study of blood T cell repertoires in COVID-19. Sequenced by immunoSEQ multiplex PCR; TCRdb stores in-frame clones only, minus some. The data show 40,000 or so clones, around 73% seen once. Sequenced sample: peripheral blood. Receptor source: a woman in her 70s with acute or convalescent COVID-19. The CDR3 runs from the conserved cysteine through the conserved F or W. The D gene is left open where the match is weak. Clone size appears in some rows only: once, few, many, or a class for an expanded clone.

clone_size | d_call | j_call | v_call | cdr3_aa | cdr3_nt
NA | TRBD1 | TRBJ2-7 | TRBV7-2 | CASSLQGAVKSYEQYF | TGTGCCAGCAGCTTACAGGGGGCGGTAAAATCCTACGAGCAGTACTTC
NA | TRBD1 | TRBJ1-2 | TRBV3-1/TRBV3-2 | CASSPGTAYGYTF | TGTGCCAGCAGCCCCGGGACAGCCTATGGCTACACCTTC
NA | TRBD1 | TRBJ1-4 | TRBV5-6 | CASSSDRGLGKLFF | TGTGCCAGCAGCTCGGACAGGGGGCTAGGAAAACTGTTTTTT
NA | NA | TRBJ2-7 | TRBV7-2 | CASSLGRDYEQYF | TGTGCCAGCAGCTTAGGTCGGGACTACGAGCAGTACTTC
NA | TRBD1 | TRBJ1-3 | TRBV10-3 | CAISPTGAGNTIYF | TGTGCCATCAGTCCGACAGGGGCTGGAAACACCATATATTTT
once | TRBD1 | TRBJ1-2 | TRBV19 | CASSQTSTGGKNGYTF | TGTGCCAGTAGTCAAACTTCGACAGGGGGGAAGAATGGCTACACCTTC
NA | TRBD2 | TRBJ2-4 | TRBV30 | CAWSNGAGAGNIQYF | TGTGCCTGGAGTAATGGGGCGGGAGCCGGAAACATTCAGTACTTC
NA | NA | TRBJ1-5 | TRBV19 | CASRVGQGSNQPQHF | TGTGCCAGTAGAGTAGGGCAGGGCAGCAATCAGCCCCAGCATTTT
NA | NA | TRBJ2-2 | TRBV7-9 | CASSLASTGELFF | TGTGCCAGCAGCTTAGCTAGCACCGGGGAGCTGTTTTTT
NA | NA | TRBJ1-1 | TRBV19 | CASSRRGMNTEAFF | TGTGCCAGTAGTAGGCGGGGGATGAACACTGAAGCTTTCTTT
NA | NA | TRBJ2-7 | TRBV10-1 | CASSDQGIPYEQYF | TGCGCCAGCAGTGACCAGGGGATCCCCTACGAGCAGTACTTC
NA | TRBD1 | TRBJ2-7 | TRBV13 | CASSLGGQGASYEQYF | TGTGCCAGCAGCTTAGGTGGACAGGGGGCTTCCTACGAGCAGTACTTC
NA | TRBD1 | TRBJ2-1 | TRBV7-9 | CASSGRTGVNEQFF | TGTGCCAGCAGCGGCAGGACAGGGGTTAATGAGCAGTTCTTC
NA | NA | TRBJ1-5 | TRBV12-3/TRBV12-4 | CASSSINQPQHF | TGTGCCAGCAGTTCTATAAATCAGCCCCAGCATTTT
NA | NA | TRBJ1-1 | TRBV9 | CASSAQGLNTEAFF | TGTGCCAGCAGCGCACAGGGCTTGAACACTGAAGCTTTCTTT
NA | NA | TRBJ2-2 | TRBV18 | CASFDPGDTGELFF | TGTGCCAGCTTCGATCCAGGGGACACCGGGGAGCTGTTTTTT
NA | TRBD1 | TRBJ1-2 | TRBV28 | CASSFLGSRQGTLYGYTF | TGTGCCAGCAGCTTCTTGGGGAGCAGACAGGGGACACTCTATGGCTACACCTTC
once | TRBD2 | TRBJ2-5 | TRBV5-1 | CASSATGLAGGRETQYF | TGCGCCAGCAGCGCAACAGGCCTAGCGGGGGGCCGGGAGACCCAGTACTTC
NA | TRBD2 | TRBJ2-1 | TRBV7-2 | CASSPRREGLSKNEQFF | TGTGCCAGCAGCCCCAGGCGGGAGGGGCTCTCGAAAAATGAGCAGTTCTTC
once | TRBD1 | TRBJ1-5 | TRBV19 | CASRRDRANQPQHF | TGTGCCAGTAGGAGGGACAGGGCTAATCAGCCCCAGCATTTT
NA | TRBD2 | TRBJ2-5 | TRBV28 | CASSLASGGVWTQYF | TGTGCCAGCAGTTTGGCTAGCGGGGGGGTTTGGACCCAGTACTTC
NA | NA | TRBJ1-6 | TRBV4-3 | CASSQEGQGFSPLHF | TGCGCCAGCAGCCAAGAAGGGCAGGGATTTTCACCCCTCCACTTT